This T cell receptor beta chain was retrieved from a study of blood T cell repertoires in COVID-19. On the study more broadly: Sources were T cells, B-cell-depleted T cells, or PBMCs; the material itself was cDNA or gDNA.

Sequenced by immunoSEQ multiplex PCR; TCRdb stores in-frame clones only, minus some. The sample lists 70,000 to 95,000 clones, roughly 90% occurring once. It was during active infection that Seattle patients were enrolled and then longitudinally followed. The source material was peripheral blood. This TCR was recovered from a man in his fifties with COVID-19, enrolled during active disease.

CDR3 sequence: CAYGFNYGYTF. The CDR3 DNA reads TGTGCCTACGGTTTTAACTATGGCTACACCTTC. The chain employs TRBV30 and TRBJ1-2, with no clear D. The germline gives CDR1 GTSNPN, CDR2 SVGIG (reference sequence). Between the trimmed V and J ends, which lost 7 bases and 1 base, there was a span of 7 bases. CDR3 length: 11 amino acids.